These T cell receptor beta chains were read from a single sample in a study of blood T cell repertoires in COVID-19. This table comes from immunoSEQ multiplex PCR, and its TCRdb copy is limited to in-frame clones, with some not included. The sample comprises about 290,000 clones, around nine tenths of which are singletons, and around 10% rests with the top ten. The sequenced material came from peripheral blood. Every receptor here comes from a woman in her twenties or thirties with COVID-19, enrolled during active disease. Each CDR3 is given with its conserved first and last residue. The D gene is left open where the match is weak. For some rows the clone size is stated as once, few or many, or as a class when expanded; others skip it.

>TRBJ2-1|TRBV7-9|13|NA|NA
CASSPMPADEQFF
TGTGCCAGCAGCCCCATGCCCGCGGATGAGCAGTTCTTC
>TRBJ1-1|TRBV18|13|NA|once
CATRDYMNTEAFF
TGTGCCACCCGGGATTACATGAACACTGAAGCTTTCTTT
>TRBJ2-7|TRBV6-5|13|NA|NA
CASSSYDSYEQYF
TGTGCCAGCAGTTCCTATGATTCCTACGAGCAGTACTTC
>TRBJ2-1|TRBV10-1|16|TRBD2|NA
CASSLQAGGEYNEQFF
TGCGCCAGCAGTCTACAAGCGGGGGGTGAATACAATGAGCAGTTCTTC
>TRBJ1-4|TRBV6-5|14|TRBD1|NA
CASSYDRAREKLFF
TGTGCCAGCAGCTATGACAGGGCAAGGGAAAAACTGTTTTTT
>TRBJ1-5|TRBV3-1/TRBV3-2|17|NA|NA
CASSQEHPWLPGQPQHF
TGTGCCAGCAGCCAAGAACATCCGTGGCTACCGGGGCAGCCCCAGCATTTT
>TRBJ1-2|TRBV2|15|TRBD1|NA
CASKPEGAGGGGYTF
TGTGCCAGCAAACCTGAAGGGGCAGGGGGCGGTGGCTACACCTTC
>TRBJ1-1|TRBV4-1|15|NA|NA
CASSQEGAKWTEAFF
TGCGCCAGCAGCCAAGAGGGGGCTAAGTGGACTGAAGCTTTCTTT
>TRBJ2-1|TRBV6-6|12|TRBD2|NA
CASNTPGGREFF
TGTGCCAGCAACACCCCGGGAGGACGGGAGTTCTTC
>TRBJ2-3|TRBV13|17|NA|NA
CASSPEQGLQGADTQYF
TGTGCCAGCAGCCCCGAACAGGGTCTCCAAGGGGCAGATACGCAGTATTTT
>TRBJ2-1|TRBV6-6|15|NA|once
CASSYSRGSYNEQFF
TGTGCCAGCAGTTACTCAAGGGGTTCCTACAATGAGCAGTTCTTC
>TRBJ1-3|TRBV2|16|NA|NA
CASIRRGGGSGNTIYF
TGTGCCAGCATTCGGCGTGGGGGGGGCTCTGGAAACACCATATATTTT
>TRBJ1-3|TRBV19|14|NA|NA
CASMDSVSGNTIYF
TGTGCCAGTATGGACAGCGTCTCTGGAAACACCATATATTTT
>TRBJ2-5|TRBV20-1|11|NA|NA
CSARAVETQYF
TGCAGTGCTAGAGCCGTGGAGACCCAGTACTTC
>TRBJ2-5|TRBV2|14|TRBD1|NA
CASTLDRGRETQYF
TGTGCCAGCACCCTGGACAGGGGGCGAGAGACCCAGTACTTC
>TRBJ1-6|TRBV15|15|NA|NA
CATSRVPGLGAPLHF
TGTGCCACCAGCAGAGTACCGGGACTAGGGGCACCCCTCCACTTT
>TRBJ1-1|TRBV6-5|14|TRBD1|few
CASSYTGQAAEAFF
TGTGCCAGCAGTTACACGGGACAGGCCGCTGAAGCTTTCTTT
>TRBJ2-6|TRBV19|14|NA|NA
CASSPYSGANVLTF
TGTGCCAGTAGTCCCTACTCTGGGGCCAACGTCCTGACTTTC
>TRBJ2-7|TRBV30|16|TRBD1|NA
CAWKRGDRGPGYEQYF
TGTGCCTGGAAAAGAGGGGACAGGGGGCCGGGGTACGAGCAGTACTTC
>TRBJ2-5|TRBV28|16|TRBD2|NA
CASAPSGLAGDETQYF
TGTGCCAGCGCGCCGAGTGGGCTAGCGGGGGACGAGACCCAGTACTTC
>TRBJ1-2|TRBV6-6|12|NA|NA
CASSTQGRGYTF
TGTGCCAGCAGTACCCAGGGAAGGGGCTACACCTTC
>TRBJ2-5|TRBV14|14|NA|once
CASSQVGSQETQYF
TGTGCCAGCAGCCAAGTGGGGAGTCAAGAGACCCAGTACTTC